These 30 T cell receptor beta chains were all obtained from the same sample, sequenced in a study of T-cell memory formation after mild COVID-19. One entry per CDR3 protein, called by TCRdb with MiXCR from the 5' RACE reads. Here the sample spans about 110,000 distinct CDR3 sequences, 15% to 20% being singletons. The sample consisted of PBMCs or a T cell subset sorted from them (not recorded which). The receptors come from a man younger than 30 who had mild COVID-19 (a few samples of this study predate the infection). Cell type and time point are not known.

The genes are TRBV5-1 and TRBJ1-4; unclear D gene. The germline V gene has CDR1 SGHRS and CDR2 YFSETQ. The V end was cut by 0 bases, the J end by 4 bases, with 7 bases between. The CDR3 length is 14 residues. CDR3 amino acids: CASSLDSFNEKLFF. CDR3 DNA sequence: TGCGCCAGCAGCTTGGACAGCTTTAATGAAAAACTGTTTTTT.

The V and J genes are TRBV5-1 and TRBJ2-2; 8 nucleotides align to TRBD1. The CDR3 extends over 14 amino acids. Germline V gene sequence: CDR1 SGHRS, CDR2 YFSETQ. The J segment lost 6 bases and the V segment lost 0 bases, leaving 1 base of the junction unmatched. The CDR3 spells CASSLAGGPGELFF. The CDR3, as DNA: TGCGCCAGCAGCTTGGCAGGGGGCCCCGGGGAGCTGTTTTTT.

In this sample, this clonotype turned up many times. V gene TRBV20-1 combines with J gene TRBJ2-1; TRBD1 matches 8 bases. V lost 3 bases to trimming and J lost 4 bases; unmatched junction nucleotides: 5. Germline CDR1 reads DFQATT; CDR2 reads SNEGSKA (reference sequence). The CDR3 sequence is 14 residues long. The CDR3, as DNA: TGCAGTGCTAGTTACCGACAGGGGTACAATGAGCAGTTCTTC. Amino acids: CSASYRQGYNEQFF.

The chain combines TRBV29-1 with TRBJ2-5, with 8 nucleotides matching TRBD1. The length of the CDR3 is 12 residues. Germline values: CDR1 SQVTM, CDR2 ANQGSEA. The V gene end was trimmed by 5 bases and the J gene end by 6 bases; junction bases not matched to a gene: 5. This CDR3 reads CSVRTGRQTQYF. The CDR3 DNA reads as TGCAGCGTTAGGACAGGGCGGCAGACCCAGTACTTC.

The chain uses TRBV28 and TRBJ2-5; the D gene is possibly TRBD2 (6 bases). With 2 bases removed from V and 0 bases from J, the gap between germline ends came to 10 bases. CDR1 and CDR2 (germline): MDHEN, SYDVKM. The CDR3 has 15 residues. The CDR3 reads CASSLRGRYQETQYF. CDR3 sequence (DNA): TGTGCCAGCAGTTTACGGGGGAGATACCAAGAGACCCAGTACTTC.

The CDR3 here is CSARESTVTPYEQYF. Written as DNA, the CDR3 is TGCAGTGCTAGAGAAAGTACAGTTACGCCCTACGAGCAGTACTTC. V and J are TRBV20-1 and TRBJ2-7, with D unclear. Germline assignment: CDR1 DFQATT and CDR2 SNEGSKA (reference sequence). The V end lost 0 bases, the J end lost 2 bases, and 14 bases lay between the germline ends. This CDR3 has 15 amino acids.

The chain uses TRBV6-5 and TRBJ2-1; D is unclear. V gave up 4 bases and J gave up 6 bases, with 19 bases separating them. The CDR3 contains 16 residues. Germline values: CDR1 MNHEY, CDR2 SVGAGI. The CDR3 reads CASSSRLIRAINEQFF. DNA of the CDR3: TGTGCCAGCAGTTCCCGACTCATCCGGGCGATCAATGAGCAGTTCTTC.

This clonotype has just a few counts. The V call is TRBV5-1, the J call TRBJ2-1; D is unresolved. Per germline, CDR1 SGHRS and CDR2 YFSETQ. This CDR3 comprises 13 residues. Deletions cut 5 bases from V and 5 bases from J, with 11 bases between. The CDR3 DNA reads as TGCGCCAGCAGATCAAGGACCGACAATGAGCAGTTCTTC. Its translation: CASRSRTDNEQFF. Using reference TRBV5-1 and TRBJ2-1 for the parts outside the CDR3, the full variable domain is KAGVTQTPRYLIKTRGQQVTLSCSPISGHRSVSWYQQTPGQGLQFLFEYFSETQRNKGNFPGRFSGRQFSNSRSEMNVSTLELGDSALYLCASRSRTDNEQFFGPGTRLTVL.

The table lists this clonotype with many counts. The chain uses TRBV15 and TRBJ2-2; 10 bases fit TRBD2. Germline CDR1 is LNHNV and CDR2 is YYDKDF (reference sequence). With V trimmed by 4 bases and J by 5 bases, 4 bases remained unmatched. The CDR3 contains 15 residues. This CDR3 reads CATSNQLAGTGELFF. CDR3 nucleotide sequence: TGTGCCACCAGCAACCAACTAGCGGGGACCGGGGAGCTGTTTTTT.

This clonotype was picked up a small number of times. In DNA, the CDR3 is TGTGCCAGCAGCTTCGGGGGTACAGGTCCAGATACGCAGTATTTT. Translating gives CASSFGGTGPDTQYF. V gene TRBV7-2 combines with J gene TRBJ2-3; the D gene is possibly TRBD2 (6 bases). Looked up from germline, CDR1 is SGHTA and CDR2 is FQGNSA. The CDR3 consists of 15 residues. V lost 3 bases and J 4 bases, leaving 14 bases between the germline ends.

The chain carries TRBV7-2 and TRBJ1-5; D might be TRBD1 (6 bases). V lost 5 bases to trimming and J lost 9 bases, with 17 bases between them. The germline V gene has CDR1 SGHTA and CDR2 FQGNSA. This CDR3 spans 14 amino acids. The CDR3 sequence is CASSPGQLQGPQHF. Written as DNA, the CDR3 is TGTGCCAGCAGCCCCGGACAGCTTCAGGGGCCCCAGCATTTT.

The V and J genes are TRBV5-1 and TRBJ2-4; D unresolved. Germline V CDR1 and CDR2: SGHRS, YFSETQ. The CDR3 is 15 residues long. Deletions cut 3 bases from V and 4 bases from J, with 14 bases between. The CDR3 nucleotides read TGCGCCAGCAGCTCGTTGGTAGGAAGGAAAAACATTCAGTACTTC. Its protein product is CASSSLVGRKNIQYF.

This rearrangement joins TRBV6-5 to TRBJ2-5; D is unresolved. Trimming took off 0 bases at V and 5 bases at J, with 22 bases between the two ends. The CDR3 runs 18 residues. Looked up from germline, CDR1 is MNHEY and CDR2 is SVGAGI. The chain's CDR3 is CASSYSSSAIALGETQYF. CDR3 in DNA: TGTGCCAGCAGTTACTCTTCCTCGGCTATCGCCCTGGGGGAGACCCAGTACTTC.

This clonotype has just one count. V is TRBV12-3 or TRBV12-4 and J is TRBJ1-1; D is undetermined. The CDR3 extends over 16 amino acids. V was shortened by 3 bases and J by 5 bases, with 19 bases between the two germline ends. The CDR3 region is CASSFAKGQVKTEAFF. The CDR3 DNA sequence: TGTGCCAGCAGTTTCGCGAAAGGGCAGGTAAAAACTGAAGCTTTCTTT.

This clonotype was observed a handful of times. The V and J genes are TRBV9 and TRBJ2-7; no reliable D call. The V gene's germline CDR1 is SGDLS and CDR2 YYNGEE. The CDR3 length is 15 residues. Trimming pared 4 bases from V and 6 bases from J, leaving 20 bases between. CDR3 loop: CASSSDPQILSEQYF. CDR3 in DNA: TGTGCCAGCAGCTCAGACCCCCAGATCCTTTCCGAGCAGTACTTC.

The chain couples TRBV7-2 to TRBJ1-1; D might be TRBD1 (5 bases). CDR1 and CDR2 from the germline V gene are SGHTA and FQGNSA. CDR3 length: 14 residues. The V end lost 6 bases, the J end lost 5 bases, and 16 bases lay between the germline ends. As DNA, the CDR3 is TGTGCCAGCAGACCCTGGGCCTGGGGGACTGAAGCTTTCTTT. It specifies CASRPWAWGTEAFF. Full variable domain (remainder filled in from reference TRBV7-2 and TRBJ1-1): GAGVSQSPSNKVTEKGKDVELRCDPISGHTALYWYRQSLGQGLEFLIYFQGNSAPDKSGLPSDRFSAERTGGSVSTLTIQRTQQEDSAVYLCASRPWAWGTEAFFGQGTRLTVV.

This clonotype was seen a handful of times. The chain recombines TRBV19 with TRBJ1-3; D unresolved. V gave up 5 bases and J gave up 0 bases, with 8 bases separating them. This CDR3 region has 14 residues. Per germline, CDR1 LNHDA and CDR2 SQIVND (reference sequence). CDR3 sequence: CASSVTRSGNTIYF. The CDR3 DNA reads as TGTGCCAGTAGTGTGACCCGCTCTGGAAACACCATATATTTT.

The rearrangement links TRBV5-6 to TRBJ2-3; D is perhaps TRBD1 (7 bases). Germline CDR1 is SGHDT and CDR2 is YYEEEE. Between the trimmed V and J ends, which lost 2 bases and 9 bases, there was a span of 10 bases. This CDR3 spans 12 amino acids. This chain's CDR3 is CASSFGGGTQYF. The CDR3 nucleotides are TGTGCCAGCAGCTTCGGAGGGGGCACGCAGTATTTT.

The J gene is TRBJ2-4, the V gene TRBV12-3 or TRBV12-4; weak D call: TRBD1 (5 bases). This CDR3 comprises 14 residues. V shed 1 base and J shed 6 bases, with 10 bases lying between them. In DNA form, the CDR3 reads TGTGCCAGCAGTTTAGGGGGCGGCCTAAACATTCAGTACTTC. Protein sequence: CASSLGGGLNIQYF.

The J gene is TRBJ2-6, the V gene TRBV4-1; no firm D call. The CDR3 contains 17 residues. Between the trimmed V and J ends, which lost 5 bases and 1 base, there was a span of 15 bases. From germline, CDR1 is MGHRA and CDR2 YSYEKL. The CDR3 spells CASSVLSTISGANVLTF. As DNA, the CDR3 is TGCGCCAGCAGCGTTTTAAGCACGATATCTGGGGCCAACGTCCTGACTTTC.

The rearrangement joins TRBV15 to TRBJ2-3; D not resolved. Trimming took off 0 bases at V and 5 bases at J, with 9 bases between the two ends. The CDR3 loop spans 14 amino acids. Germline CDR1 and CDR2: LNHNV and YYDKDF (reference sequence). The CDR3 DNA follows: TGTGCCACCAGCAGAGACCCGAAAAAAGATACGCAGTATTTT. Protein product: CATSRDPKKDTQYF. Full variable domain (missing parts from reference TRBV15 and TRBJ2-3): DAMVIQNPRYQVTQFGKPVTLSCSQTLNHNVMYWYQQKSSQAPKLLFHYYDKDFNNEADTPDNFQSRRPNTSFCFLDIRSPGLGDTAMYLCATSRDPKKDTQYFGPGTRLTVL.

The chain couples TRBV5-1 to TRBJ2-2; 9 bases agree with TRBD1. Trimming removed 4 bases from V and 2 bases from J; junction bases left unmatched: 9. The germline V gene has CDR1 SGHRS and CDR2 YFSETQ. This CDR3 has 17 amino acids. The DNA of the CDR3 is TGCGCCAGCAGCATGAAACCGGGACAGGGCAACACCGGGGAGCTGTTTTTT. Amino acids: CASSMKPGQGNTGELFF.

This clonotype turned up a few times. V and J are TRBV9 and TRBJ2-1, with a tentative D call TRBD2 (7 bases). V shed 1 base and J shed 4 bases, with 24 bases lying between them. Germline values: CDR1 SGDLS, CDR2 YYNGEE. The CDR3 runs 19 residues. The chain's CDR3 is CASSVRVWTGGTPYNEQFF. The CDR3 nucleotides read TGTGCCAGCAGCGTACGAGTTTGGACCGGGGGGACACCGTACAATGAGCAGTTCTTC.

This sequence joins TRBV18 and TRBJ1-1; no clear D gene. Germline lookup yields CDR1 KGHSH and CDR2 LQKENI. The CDR3 is 17 amino acids. The V end was cut by 6 bases, the J end by 1 base, with 21 bases between. As DNA, the CDR3 is TGTGCCAGCTCCCTCAAATTTGGGGTCAATCAGAACACTGAAGCTTTCTTT. This codes for CASSLKFGVNQNTEAFF.

The chain joins TRBV5-1 to TRBJ2-7; D perhaps matches TRBD1 (6 bases). The V and J ends lost 0 bases and 2 bases respectively, with 9 bases between them. The CDR3 has 14 amino acids. Germline CDR1 reads SGHRS; CDR2 reads YFSETQ. The chain's CDR3 is CASSLEGQPYEQYV. The CDR3 nucleotides are TGCGCCAGCAGCTTGGAGGGACAACCCTACGAGCAGTACGTC.

This clonotype was observed many times. This chain links TRBV10-3 with TRBJ2-1, with D hard to call. Looked up from germline, CDR1 is ENHRY and CDR2 is SYGVKD. The CDR3 totals 13 residues. With 2 bases removed from V and 11 bases from J, the gap between germline ends came to 13 bases. CDR3 residues: CAISEPPVAQQFF. In nucleotides, the CDR3 is TGTGCCATCAGTGAGCCGCCGGTTGCACAGCAGTTCTTC.

The rearrangement joins TRBV7-2 to TRBJ1-5; possible D gene TRBD1, 5 bases. Trimming removed 1 base from V and 4 bases from J, with 8 bases in between. The CDR3 totals 14 residues. Per the germline V gene, CDR1 is SGHTA and CDR2 is FQGNSA. The DNA for the CDR3 is TGTGCCAGCAGCTTAGGCAGGGAAAATCAGCCCCAGCATTTT. This sequence encodes CASSLGRENQPQHF.

J is TRBJ2-1 and V is TRBV11-1; D is perhaps TRBD1 or TRBD2 (6 bases each). CDR1 is SGHAT, CDR2 FQDESV, per germline (reference sequence). V dropped 1 base and J dropped 8 bases, with 12 bases sitting between them. The CDR3 extends over 14 amino acids. CDR3: CASSLVLAGDEQFF. The CDR3 DNA is TGTGCCAGCAGCTTAGTACTAGCAGGGGATGAGCAGTTCTTC. The full variable domain, its missing parts supplied by reference TRBV11-1 and TRBJ2-1, is EAEVAQSPRYKITEKSQAVAFWCDPISGHATLYWYRQILGQGPELLVQFQDESVVDDSQLPKDRFSAERLKGVDSTLKIQPAELGDSAMYLCASSLVLAGDEQFFGPGTRLTVL.

This chain uses TRBV11-2 with TRBJ2-2; D might be TRBD2 (6 bases). CDR1 is SGHAT and CDR2 is FQNNGV in the germline V gene. V lost 3 bases and J 3 bases, leaving 8 bases between the germline ends. The CDR3 runs 14 residues. The CDR3 coding sequence is TGTGCCAGCAGCTTGGGCGGGGACACCGGGGAGCTGTTTTTT. Protein product: CASSLGGDTGELFF.

This clonotype was seen ten or more times. The chain combines TRBV7-8 with TRBJ2-5, with a weak D call TRBD2 (6 bases). The CDR3 totals 15 residues. V was pared by 5 bases and J by 3 bases, with 16 bases between. Germline lookup yields CDR1 SGHVS and CDR2 FQNEAQ. The CDR3 loop is CASSRRAGRKETQYF. The CDR3 nucleotides are TGTGCCAGCAGCCGGAGGGCAGGGCGGAAAGAGACCCAGTACTTC.